The TCR beta chain under discussion was sequenced for a study of T cell responses to AZD1222 COVID-19 vaccine. Study context: Timing groups of about 4 and about 12 weeks for second doses were pooled. Study findings and constraints: Repertoires were obtained solely post-peak T cell response.

In regard to this clone: The antigen remains undetermined.

The repertoire was sequenced with immunoSEQ multiplex PCR; TCRdb's copy has only in-frame clones and lacks some. This table holds 95,000 to 150,000 clones, about 90% found once. The CDR3 has 14 residues. Germline assignment: CDR1 MNHEY and CDR2 SMNVEV (reference sequence). V lost 5 bases and J lost 3, with 11 bases in between. The sample consisted of peripheral blood, taken on day 0 of AZD1222 vaccination. This TCR came from an adult in good health. The chain uses TRBV27 and TRBJ1-5; D is perhaps TRBD1 (5 bases). In nucleotides, the CDR3 is TGTGCCAGCAGTCAATCAGGGCACAATCAGCCCCAGCATTTT. Protein sequence: CASSQSGHNQPQHF.